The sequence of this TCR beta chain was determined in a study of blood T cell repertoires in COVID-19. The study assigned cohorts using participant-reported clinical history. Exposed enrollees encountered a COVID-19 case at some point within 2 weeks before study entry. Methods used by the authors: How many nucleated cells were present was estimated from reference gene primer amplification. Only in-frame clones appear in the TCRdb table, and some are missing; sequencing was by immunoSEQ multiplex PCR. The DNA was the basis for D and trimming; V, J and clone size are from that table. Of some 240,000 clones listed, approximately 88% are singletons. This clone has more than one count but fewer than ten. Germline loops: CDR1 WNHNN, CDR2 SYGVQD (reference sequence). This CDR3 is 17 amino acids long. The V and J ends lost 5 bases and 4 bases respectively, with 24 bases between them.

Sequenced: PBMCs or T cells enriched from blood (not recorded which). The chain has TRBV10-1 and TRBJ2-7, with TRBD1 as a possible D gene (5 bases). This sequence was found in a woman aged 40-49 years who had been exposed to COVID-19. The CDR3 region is CASSKTKGRVPKYEQYF. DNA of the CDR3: TGCGCCAGCAGTAAGACCAAAGGCAGGGTTCCGAAGTACGAGCAGTACTTC.